The 15 T cell receptor beta chains presented below share a single source sample, sequenced in a study of blood T cells in healthy people across ages. Next came a second PCR, run for about 6 to 11 cycles, which used a sample-barcoded 5' primer along with a J-beta primer mix. TCRdb reprocessed the 5' RACE reads with MiXCR, giving one entry per CDR3 protein. The profile shows around 1.7 million distinct CDR3 sequences, 28% of them singletons. The sequenced sample consisted of blood. The receptors were sampled from a woman younger than 45 in good health.

This clonotype was seen at least ten times. The genes are TRBV20-1 and TRBJ1-5, with D uncertain. Trimming took off 0 bases at V and 9 bases at J, with 12 bases between the two ends. CDR1 and CDR2 (germline): DFQATT, SNEGSKA (reference sequence). The CDR3 spans 13 residues. CDR3: CSARDKVLAPQHF. The CDR3 region has the DNA TGCAGTGCTAGAGATAAGGTTCTGGCGCCCCAGCATTTT.

This chain uses TRBV5-6 with TRBJ2-2, with TRBD1 matching over 7 bases. The CDR3 totals 15 residues. Per the germline V gene, CDR1 is SGHDT and CDR2 is YYEEEE. Trimming at V came to 6 bases and at J to 3 bases, leaving 8 bases not matched to a gene. This CDR3 is CASKQGLGYTGELFF. For the CDR3, the DNA is TGTGCCAGCAAACAGGGGCTCGGATACACCGGGGAGCTGTTTTTT.

The rearrangement links TRBV12-3 or TRBV12-4 to TRBJ1-5; a possible D gene is TRBD1 (6 bases). This CDR3 contains 13 residues. CDR3 amino acids: CFSNQGLRQPQHF. CDR3 DNA: TGTTTCAGCAACCAGGGGCTGAGGCAGCCCCAGCATTTT.

The J gene is TRBJ2-1, the V gene TRBV6-1; D remains ambiguous. Trimming cost V 8 bases and J 4 bases, with 15 bases left between them. Germline lookup yields CDR1 MNHNS and CDR2 SASEGT. The CDR3 loop spans 14 amino acids. DNA of the CDR3: TGTGCCAGCGGGAAGGCTAGAGTTTACAATGAGCAGTTCTTC. As protein: CASGKARVYNEQFF.

The chain has TRBV4-1 and TRBJ2-7; D is possibly TRBD2 (6 bases). The V and J ends lost 0 bases and 2 bases respectively, with 14 bases between them. The CDR3 totals 16 residues. The germline V gene encodes CDR1 MGHRA and CDR2 YSYEKL. The CDR3 protein is CASSQDPGGIPYEQYF. For the CDR3, the DNA is TGCGCCAGCAGCCAAGATCCTGGGGGGATCCCCTACGAGCAGTACTTC.

V and J are TRBV7-9 and TRBJ1-2; 8 bases fit TRBD1. The CDR3 contains 15 residues. V shed 5 bases, J shed 7 bases, and the junction held 12 bases outside the gene matches. Germline loops: CDR1 SEHNR, CDR2 FQNEAQ (reference sequence). CDR3 amino acids: CASSLLRGPEGGYTF. The DNA of the CDR3 is TGTGCCAGCAGCCTCCTCAGGGGGCCAGAGGGTGGCTACACCTTC.

This clonotype was recorded many times. The V gene is TRBV12-3 or TRBV12-4, the J gene TRBJ2-1; a possible D gene is TRBD1 (6 bases). V was cut by 6 bases and J by 4 bases, with 16 bases left in between. The CDR3 is 15 residues long. The CDR3 loop is CASREEGESYNEQFF. CDR3 sequence (DNA): TGTGCCAGCAGGGAAGAGGGGGAGTCATACAATGAGCAGTTCTTC.

Only a few counts were recorded for this clonotype. V gene TRBV27 combines with J gene TRBJ2-3; D call uncertain. This CDR3 is 16 amino acids long. Germline V gene lookup returns CDR1 MNHEY and CDR2 SMNVEV (reference sequence). Trimming stripped 2 bases from V and 0 bases from J, with 12 bases between. This CDR3 is CASSLNREASTDTQYF. The DNA for the CDR3 is TGTGCCAGCAGTTTAAATAGGGAAGCTAGCACAGATACGCAGTATTTT.

The sample holds a few counts of this clonotype. The gene calls are TRBV12-5 and TRBJ2-3, with D uncertain. Deletions cut 9 bases from V and 4 bases from J, with 20 bases between. The CDR3 is 15 residues long. Germline CDR1 reads LGHNT; CDR2 reads FRNRAP. The CDR3 here is CASQFGSQSSDTQYF. The CDR3 region has the DNA TGTGCTAGCCAATTTGGGTCCCAGTCGTCAGATACGCAGTATTTT.

In its sample, this clonotype was seen a few times. The chain links TRBV6-6 to TRBJ2-2, with D perhaps TRBD2 (7 bases). The CDR3 extends over 15 amino acids. CDR1 and CDR2 from the germline V gene are MNHNY and SVGAGI (reference sequence). V lost 7 bases, J lost 6 bases, and 18 bases lay in between. CDR3 protein: CASNQGRGVSGELFF. DNA of the CDR3: TGTGCCAGCAACCAGGGGAGGGGGGTGTCCGGGGAGCTGTTTTTT.

This sequence joins TRBV27 and TRBJ1-2, with TRBD1 as a possible D gene (6 bases). The germline V gene has CDR1 MNHEY and CDR2 SMNVEV (reference sequence). Trimming removed 5 bases at V and 5 bases at J, with 24 bases between. The CDR3 covers 17 residues. As DNA, the CDR3 is TGTGCCAGCAGTCCACGACAGGAGGAAGTGGTTTCATATGGCTACACCTTC. The encoded protein is CASSPRQEEVVSYGYTF.

A remark on this clonotype: A much larger clone is a single base away; this may be a read error. V gene TRBV29-1 combines with J gene TRBJ2-1, with D perhaps TRBD1 (6 bases). The length of the CDR3 is 15 residues. Trimming stripped 1 base from V and 2 bases from J, with 12 bases between. CDR1 SQVTM and CDR2 ANQGSEA come from the germline V gene. The CDR3 is CSVEGGHRAYNEQFF. CDR3 nucleotide sequence: TGCAGCGTTGAAGGGGGGCATCGCGCCTACAATGAGCAGTTCTTC.

The chain employs TRBV21-1 and TRBJ2-7. TRBV21-1 is labeled a pseudogene. This CDR3 contains 14 residues. The CDR3 DNA follows: TGTGCCAGCAGCTGTGGCTCCATACACTACGAGCAGTACTTC. Translated, it gives CASSCGSIHYEQYF.

The rearrangement uses TRBV29-1 and TRBJ1-1, with 9 positions matching TRBD1. Germline V gene data show CDR1 as SQVTM and CDR2 as ANQGSEA. The CDR3 extends over 12 amino acids. V lost 3 bases, J lost 11 bases, and 7 bases stayed unmatched. CDR3 DNA sequence: TGCAGCGTTGAGGACAGGGGTAAGGCGGCTTTCTTT. Amino acid sequence: CSVEDRGKAAFF.

This clonotype was found many times. The J gene is TRBJ1-2, the V gene TRBV12-3 or TRBV12-4, with 9 bases lining up with TRBD1. V dropped 5 bases and J dropped 6; count of bases not matched to a gene: 10. This CDR3 region has 15 residues. The CDR3 reads CASSLWDRDANGYTF. The CDR3 DNA is TGTGCCAGCAGTCTCTGGGACAGGGACGCCAATGGCTACACCTTC.